This TCR beta chain comes out of a study of metastatic and nonmetastatic thyroid tumors. Original handling: Researchers built a distant-metastasis classifier for papillary thyroid cancer that drew on CDR3 differences across clinicopathological groups. With MiXCR, TCRdb called clones anew from the PCR reads. The V and J calls come from TCRdb's annotation, not from the publication. Seen here are 12,000 or so clones, 23% observed once, and the top ten hold around 11%. Every patient underwent thyroid surgery untreated. This clone is medium-sized by share. The target antigen is unknown. Points from the study as a whole: Significantly greater TCR beta diversity was reportedly found in malignant thyroid tumors than in benign nodules (in blood and tumor).

The CDR3 runs to 15 residues. The V and J ends lost 3 bases and 1 base, in that order; junction bases with no gene match: 3. Per germline, CDR1 LNHDA and CDR2 SQIVND (reference sequence). This chain connects TRBV19 to TRBJ2-1; 7 bases fit TRBD2. The receptor's source is a female donor with papillary thyroid cancer or a benign thyroid nodule (not recorded which). Some clones in this sample may be carry-over from other donors' samples. Input material: adjacent normal tissue. The CDR3 DNA is TGTGCCAGTAGTATCTACGGGAGGTCCTACAATGAGCAGTTCTTC. Translating gives CASSIYGRSYNEQFF.